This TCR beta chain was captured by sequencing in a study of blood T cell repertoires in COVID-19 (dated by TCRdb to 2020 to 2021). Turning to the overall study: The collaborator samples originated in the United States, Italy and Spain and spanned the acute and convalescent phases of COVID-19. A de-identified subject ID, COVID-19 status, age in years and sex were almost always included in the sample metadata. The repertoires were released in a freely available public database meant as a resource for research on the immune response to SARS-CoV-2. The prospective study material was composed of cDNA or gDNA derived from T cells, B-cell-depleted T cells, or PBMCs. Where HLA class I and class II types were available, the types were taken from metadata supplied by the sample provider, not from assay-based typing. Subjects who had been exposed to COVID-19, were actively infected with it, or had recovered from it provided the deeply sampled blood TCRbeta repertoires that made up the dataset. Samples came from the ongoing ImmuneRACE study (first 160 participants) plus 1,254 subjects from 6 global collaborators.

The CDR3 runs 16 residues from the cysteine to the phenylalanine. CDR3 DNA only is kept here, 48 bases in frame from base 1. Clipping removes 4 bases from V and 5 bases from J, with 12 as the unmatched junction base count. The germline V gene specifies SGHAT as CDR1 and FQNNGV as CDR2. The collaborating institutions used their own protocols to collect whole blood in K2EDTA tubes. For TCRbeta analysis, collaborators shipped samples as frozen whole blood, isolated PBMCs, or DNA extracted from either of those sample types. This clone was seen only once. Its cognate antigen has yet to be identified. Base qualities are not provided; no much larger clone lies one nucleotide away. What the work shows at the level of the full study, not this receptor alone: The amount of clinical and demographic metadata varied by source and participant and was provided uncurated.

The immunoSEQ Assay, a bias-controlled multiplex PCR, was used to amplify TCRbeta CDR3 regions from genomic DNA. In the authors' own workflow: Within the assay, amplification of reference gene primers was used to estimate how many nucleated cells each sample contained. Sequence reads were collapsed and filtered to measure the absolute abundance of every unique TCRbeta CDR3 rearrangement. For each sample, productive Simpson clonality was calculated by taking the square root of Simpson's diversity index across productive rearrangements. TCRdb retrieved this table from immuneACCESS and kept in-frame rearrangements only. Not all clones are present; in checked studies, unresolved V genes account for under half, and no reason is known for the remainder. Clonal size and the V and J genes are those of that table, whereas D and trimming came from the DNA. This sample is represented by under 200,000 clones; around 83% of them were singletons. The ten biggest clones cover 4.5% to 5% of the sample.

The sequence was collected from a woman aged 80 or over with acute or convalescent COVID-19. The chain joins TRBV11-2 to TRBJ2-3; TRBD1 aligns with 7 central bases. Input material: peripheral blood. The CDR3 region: CASSSLKGARGDTQYF. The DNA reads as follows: TGTGCCAGCAGCTCGTTAAAGGGGGCTCGGGGAGATACGCAGTATTTT.